These 13 T cell receptor beta chains share one sample of origin, sequenced in a study of cytomegalovirus exposure and HLA in healthy donors. Produced via immunoSEQ multiplex PCR; TCRdb's table is partial and in-frame only. This table has about 150,000 clones, about 86% appearing once. Specimen: PBMCs. The receptors originated from a human donor in good health.

This clone was recorded only once. V usage is TRBV6-1 and J usage is TRBJ2-2; D remains unclear. Germline assignment: CDR1 MNHNS and CDR2 SASEGT. The CDR3 extends over 13 amino acids. The germline V and J ends were trimmed by 8 bases and 2 bases, with 9 bases remaining between them. The CDR3, as DNA: TGTGCCAGCCGAAACTATAACACCGGGGAGCTGTTTTTT. Translation: CASRNYNTGELFF.

The J gene is TRBJ1-6, the V gene TRBV15, with unresolved D. Germline V CDR1 and CDR2: LNHNV, YYDKDF (reference sequence). Trimming cost V 1 base and J 0 bases, with 10 bases left between them. CDR3 length: 17 amino acids. CDR3 nucleotide sequence: TGTGCCACCAGCAGAGTTGCACTGAGCTCCTATAATTCACCCCTCCACTTT. Translating it yields CATSRVALSSYNSPLHF.

The chain joins TRBV29-1 to TRBJ2-3, with 12 bases lining up with TRBD1. Germline CDR1 reads SQVTM; CDR2 reads ANQGSEA. V shed 6 bases, J shed 3 bases, and the junction held 4 bases outside the gene matches. The CDR3 covers 14 residues. The CDR3 DNA reads TGCAGCGTGGGACAGGGGGCAAGTACAGATACGCAGTATTTT. It translates to CSVGQGASTDTQYF.

This clone was seen once. The chain recombines TRBV15 with TRBJ1-1; weak D call: TRBD1 (5 bases). This CDR3 is built from 16 residues. Germline loops: CDR1 LNHNV, CDR2 YYDKDF (reference sequence). Between the trimmed V and J ends, which lost 5 bases and 3 bases, there was a span of 19 bases. The DNA of the CDR3 is TGTGCCACCAGCTACGGGGGAACTATAGGAGACACTGAAGCTTTCTTT. It yields the protein CATSYGGTIGDTEAFF.

This sequence joins TRBV9 and TRBJ1-1; TRBD1 might be the D (5 bases). The CDR3 loop spans 12 amino acids. In germline, CDR1 is SGDLS, CDR2 YYNGEE. V lost 4 bases, J lost 8 bases, and 12 bases lay in between. CDR3 in DNA: TGTGCCAGCAGCCCAGGGAGGGGAGAAGCTTTCTTT. This translates into CASSPGRGEAFF. Variable domain in full (rest from reference TRBV9 and TRBJ1-1): DSGVTQTPKHLITATGQRVTLRCSPRSGDLSVYWYQQSLDQGLQFLIQYYNGEERAKGNILERFSAQQFPDLHSELNLSSLELGDSALYFCASSPGRGEAFFGQGTRLTVV.

The chain has TRBV25-1 and TRBJ2-7, with a possible D match to TRBD2 (6 bases). V lost 3 bases and J lost 3, with 15 bases in between. The germline CDR1 and CDR2 sequences are MGHDK and SYGVNS. The CDR3 is 15 residues long. CDR3 in amino acids: CASSDPTSRNYEQYF. CDR3 DNA: TGTGCCAGCAGTGACCCGACTAGTAGAAACTACGAGCAGTACTTC.

The V and J genes are TRBV28 and TRBJ1-1; 8 positions match TRBD1. The CDR3 spans 14 residues. J lost 3 bases, V lost 5 bases, and 5 bases had no gene match. The germline V gene encodes CDR1 MDHEN and CDR2 SYDVKM. CDR3 sequence reads: CASSEQGVHTEAFF. CDR3 DNA: TGTGCCAGCAGTGAACAGGGGGTTCACACTGAAGCTTTCTTT.

The chain has TRBV11-1 and TRBJ2-7; D might be TRBD1 (7 bases). CDR3 size: 15 residues. The V gene lost 2 bases and the J gene lost 2 bases, with 13 bases spanning the gap. Germline assignment: CDR1 SGHAT and CDR2 FQDESV (reference sequence). The CDR3 nucleotides read TGTGCCAGCAGCTTAATTGCAGGGGGGACCTACGAGCAGTACTTC. It codes for CASSLIAGGTYEQYF. The whole variable domain, remainder taken from reference TRBV11-1 and TRBJ2-7, is EAEVAQSPRYKITEKSQAVAFWCDPISGHATLYWYRQILGQGPELLVQFQDESVVDDSQLPKDRFSAERLKGVDSTLKIQPAELGDSAMYLCASSLIAGGTYEQYFGPGTRLTVT.

The chain carries TRBV9 and TRBJ1-3, with D perhaps TRBD1 (6 bases). Deletions cut 4 bases from V and 0 bases from J, with 14 bases between. The CDR3 spans 16 residues. The germline CDR1 and CDR2 sequences are SGDLS and YYNGEE. Here the CDR3 DNA reads TGTGCCAGCAGCCCCGCCGGACAGCTCTCTGGAAACACCATATATTTT. Its protein is CASSPAGQLSGNTIYF.

The chain recombines TRBV4-3 with TRBJ2-7; D is uncertain. Germline lookup yields CDR1 LGHNA and CDR2 YSLEER. V lost 0 bases, J lost 6 bases, and 6 bases lay in between. This CDR3 is built from 12 residues. In DNA form, the CDR3 reads TGCGCCAGCAGCCAAGATAGTCGCGAGCAGTACTTC. Protein product: CASSQDSREQYF.

The genes are TRBV6-5 and TRBJ2-1; 12 positions match TRBD2. The V and J ends lost 7 bases and 8 bases, in that order; junction bases with no gene match: 3. The CDR3 sequence is 13 residues long. In germline, CDR1 is MNHEY, CDR2 SVGAGI. The DNA for the CDR3 is TGTGCCAGCAACCTAGCGGGAGGGGATGAGCAGTTCTTC. Translation: CASNLAGGDEQFF.

The rearrangement links TRBV14 to TRBJ2-3; D remains ambiguous. V was trimmed by 8 bases and J by 1 base, leaving 10 bases between them. The V gene's germline CDR1 is SGHDN and CDR2 FVKESK. The CDR3 runs to 13 residues. The CDR3 DNA reads as TGTGCCAGCCTCAAGAGCGGCACAGATACGCAGTATTTT. It encodes CASLKSGTDTQYF.

The chain recombines TRBV2 with TRBJ2-1; a weak D match, TRBD2 (5 bases). The length of the CDR3 is 13 residues. V was clipped by 6 bases and J by 9 bases, with 15 bases between them. Germline V CDR1 and CDR2: SNHLY, FYNNEI. The CDR3, as DNA: TGTGCCAGCAGCGCCGACTTAGCGAGTGAGCAGTTCTTC. Its protein is CASSADLASEQFF.